This T cell receptor (beta chain) was recorded in a study of blood T cell repertoires in COVID-19. Seattle patient enrollment occurred during active infection, with longitudinal follow-up thereafter. After removal of 10 bases from V and 7 bases from J, the junction contained 16 bases not matched to a gene. CDR3 length equals 15 residues. The germline gives CDR1 SGHTA, CDR2 FQGNSA. This clone was recorded once. In the original processing: Amplification with reference gene primers provided the estimates of nucleated cell counts. The assay was immunoSEQ multiplex PCR, and TCRdb's table has in-frame clones only and misses some. D and trimming were read from the DNA, whereas the V and J calls and clone size are those reported in that table. The sample holds around 170,000 clones; about 81% are singletons and the top ten take approximately 12%.

The chain links TRBV7-2 to TRBJ1-2; 9 nucleotides agree with TRBD1. This TCR derives from an elderly woman with COVID-19, enrolled during active disease. The specimen was peripheral blood. In DNA form, the CDR3 reads TGTGCCACCGAGGGCCCGGGACAGGGAAGAGGTGGCTACACCTTC. Protein product: CATEGPGQGRGGYTF.